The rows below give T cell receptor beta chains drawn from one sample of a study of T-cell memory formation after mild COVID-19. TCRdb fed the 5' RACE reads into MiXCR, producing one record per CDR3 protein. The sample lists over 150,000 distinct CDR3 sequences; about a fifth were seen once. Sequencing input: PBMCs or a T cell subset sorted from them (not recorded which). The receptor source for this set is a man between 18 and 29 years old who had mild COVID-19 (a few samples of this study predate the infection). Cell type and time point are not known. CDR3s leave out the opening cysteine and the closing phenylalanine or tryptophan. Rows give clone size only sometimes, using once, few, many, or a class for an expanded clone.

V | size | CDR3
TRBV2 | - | ASRPLAGGQETQY
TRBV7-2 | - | ASSYGTATDTQY
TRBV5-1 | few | ASSLDRLGSETQY
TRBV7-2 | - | AMREGGPGYT
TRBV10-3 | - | AIRAEENEKLF
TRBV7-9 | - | ASSRTASGANVLT
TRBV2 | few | ASSDLGRLWDSPLH
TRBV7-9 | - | ASSLSGDRSPLH
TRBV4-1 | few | ASSQDRAPYSNQPQH
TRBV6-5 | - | ASRPSGTVYNEQF
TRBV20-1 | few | SARTGASNQPQH
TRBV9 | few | ASSAHGGAVAGELF
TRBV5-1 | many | ASSARTSGVNEQF
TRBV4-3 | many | ASSPTVAGGYT
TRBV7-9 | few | ASSPDDVGYT
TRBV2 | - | ASSVDRSNTGELF
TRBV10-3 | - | AISENGFTQY
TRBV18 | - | ASSSGQGGVYGYT
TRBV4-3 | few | ASSQDRTRSYT
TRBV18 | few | ASSALQGMSTDTQY
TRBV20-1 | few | SATLAGGPNTQY
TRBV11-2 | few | ASSRLRGSTLTGYGYT
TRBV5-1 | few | ASSLGQVAKNIQY
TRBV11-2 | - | ASSLRGGLVETQY
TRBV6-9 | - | ASSSRNTRDRALRTH